Presented here are 13 T cell receptor beta chains from one specimen sequenced in a study of prognosis after radiotherapy for stage I lung cancer. Two-round multiplex PCR, the amplification method, yielded TCR beta CDR3 from genomic DNA. Individual primers that were specific to each TRBV and TRBJ gene served in first-round PCR. TCRdb reanalysed the multiplex PCR reads using MiXCR and keeps one entry per CDR3 protein. The table lists over 11,000 distinct CDR3 sequences, about 57% of them singletons. The specimen was PBMCs, collected before or after stereotactic body radiation therapy (not recorded which). The receptors were gathered from a donor over 45 with non-small cell lung cancer.

In this sample, this clonotype turned up once. This rearrangement joins TRBV20-1 to TRBJ1-1; D is unresolved. Germline V gene sequence: CDR1 DFQATT, CDR2 SNEGSKA (reference sequence). CDR3 size: 14 residues. Trimming shortened V by 0 bases and J by 1 base, and 9 bases separated the two germline ends. CDR3 bases: TGCAGTGCTAGAGATTTTATAGCGAACACTGAAGCTTTCTTT. Amino acid sequence: CSARDFIANTEAFF.

This sequence joins TRBV12-5 and TRBJ1-2, with 8 bases fitting TRBD1. The trim removed 8 bases at V and 8 bases at J, leaving 19 bases unmatched. Germline V CDR1 and CDR2: LGHNT, FRNRAP. This CDR3 has 16 amino acids. The CDR3 nucleotides read TGTGCTAGTTGTCCTGGACAGGGAGTCGAATTGAGAGGCTACACCTTC. Its protein product is CASCPGQGVELRGYTF. Combining the CDR3 with reference TRBV12-5 and TRBJ1-2 gives the whole variable domain DARVTQTPRHKVTEMGQEVTMRCQPILGHNTVFWYRQTMMQGLELLAYFRNRAPLDDSGMPKDRFSAEMPDATLATLKIQPSEPRDSAVYFCASCPGQGVELRGYTFGSGTRLTVV.

The rearrangement links TRBV6-2 or TRBV6-3 to TRBJ1-1; D not certain. The CDR3 loop spans 12 amino acids. With 4 bases removed from V and 6 bases from J, the gap between germline ends came to 9 bases. Germline CDR1 is MNHEY and CDR2 is SVGEGT. CDR3 loop: CASSSGGPEAFF. The CDR3 coding sequence is TGTGCCAGCAGTTCAGGTGGTCCTGAAGCTTTCTTT.

This clonotype has just a few counts. The J gene is TRBJ1-1, the V gene TRBV6-1, with 8 bases lining up with TRBD1. J gave up 4 bases and V 6 bases, and 10 bases lay outside the gene matches. The CDR3 length is 15 residues. Per germline, CDR1 MNHNS and CDR2 SASEGT. CDR3 sequence (DNA): TGTGCCAGCAGGCAGCAGGGGGCGATTCTCACTGAAGCTTTCTTT. It yields the protein CASRQQGAILTEAFF.

The J gene is TRBJ2-3, the V gene TRBV6-4; maybe TRBD1 (6 bases). V lost 2 bases to trimming and J lost 4 bases, with 10 bases between them. Germline V lookup: CDR1 MRHNA, CDR2 SNTAGT. The CDR3 totals 14 residues. CDR3: CASSDGQWSDTQYF. The CDR3 coding sequence is TGTGCCAGCAGTGACGGACAGTGGTCAGATACGCAGTATTTT.

The rearrangement links TRBV7-3 to TRBJ2-3, with D maybe TRBD2 (6 bases). Germline V CDR1 and CDR2: SGHTA, FQGTGA. Trimming cost V 2 bases and J 2 bases, with 11 bases left between them. This CDR3 contains 15 residues. CDR3: CASSLAGSTTDTQYF. CDR3 nucleotide sequence: TGTGCCAGCAGCTTAGCCGGGAGCACCACAGATACGCAGTATTTT. The full variable domain, with the rest looked up from reference TRBV7-3 and TRBJ2-3, is GAGVSQTPSNKVTEKGKYVELRCDPISGHTALYWYRQSLGQGPEFLIYFQGTGAADDSGLPNDRFFAVRPEGSVSTLKIQRTERGDSAVYLCASSLAGSTTDTQYFGPGTRLTVL.

The chain carries TRBV24-1 and TRBJ1-2, with 7 bases matching TRBD1. In germline, CDR1 is KGHDR, CDR2 SFDVKD. This CDR3 comprises 15 residues. Germline trimming cut 2 bases from V and 4 bases from J; bases unmatched to any gene: 6. The CDR3 nucleotides read TGTGCCACCAGTGATTCCGCGGGACAGCTCTATGGCTACACCTTC. Protein product: CATSDSAGQLYGYTF.

This clonotype counts as medium-sized. The rearrangement uses TRBV6-4 and TRBJ2-3; 9 bases map to TRBD2. The CDR3 extends over 15 amino acids. After removal of 5 bases from V and 1 base from J, the junction contained 4 bases not matched to a gene. Germline CDR1 and CDR2: MRHNA and SNTAGT. CDR3 bases: TGTGCCAGCAGTTACTTAGCGGGGGGCACAGATACGCAGTATTTT. Translation: CASSYLAGGTDTQYF.

This clonotype was recorded once. The chain employs TRBV6-5 and TRBJ1-2; D call uncertain. The CDR3 loop spans 15 amino acids. In germline, CDR1 is MNHEY, CDR2 SVGAGI. V was clipped by 2 bases and J by 3 bases, with 13 bases between them. The CDR3, as DNA: TGTGCCAGCAGTTACGGTCAGACTGGGCACTATGGCTACACCTTC. Protein sequence: CASSYGQTGHYGYTF.

This clonotype was counted many times. V and J are TRBV20-1 and TRBJ1-4, with D uncertain. This CDR3 contains 11 residues. Deletions cut 0 bases from V and 4 bases from J, with 0 bases between. Germline lookup yields CDR1 DFQATT and CDR2 SNEGSKA (reference sequence). This chain's CDR3 is CSARDNEKLFF. The CDR3 DNA reads as TGCAGTGCTAGAGATAATGAAAAACTGTTTTTT.

This clonotype is medium-sized. The chain employs TRBV5-1 and TRBJ2-2, with TRBD1 as a possible D gene (6 bases). Between the trimmed V and J ends, which lost 5 bases and 1 base, there was a span of 9 bases. Germline values: CDR1 SGHRS, CDR2 YFSETQ. There are 14 residues in the CDR3. DNA for the CDR3: TGCGCCAGCAGTGGGGGCCGGAACACCGGGGAGCTGTTTTTT. Its translation is CASSGGRNTGELFF.

This rearrangement joins TRBV30 to TRBJ2-7; unclear D gene. Germline CDR1 reads GTSNPN; CDR2 reads SVGIG (reference sequence). The CDR3 runs 14 residues. The ends were cut back, 0 bases at V and 0 bases at J, with 9 bases in the middle. For the CDR3, the DNA is TGTGCCTGGAGTGTGCAGGCCAGCTCCTACGAGCAGTACTTC. This sequence encodes CAWSVQASSYEQYF. The full variable domain, with the rest looked up from reference TRBV30 and TRBJ2-7, is SQTIHQWPATLVQPVGSPLSLECTVEGTSNPNLYWYRQAAGRGLQLLFYSVGIGQISSEVPQNLSASRPQDRQFILSSKKLLLSDSGFYLCAWSVQASSYEQYFGPGTRLTVT.

The V gene is TRBV20-1, the J gene TRBJ2-2, with D unresolved. The CDR3 is 13 amino acids. Germline V gene data show CDR1 as DFQATT and CDR2 as SNEGSKA (reference sequence). The V end lost 6 bases, the J end lost 6 bases, and 14 bases lay between the germline ends. CDR3 coding DNA: TGCAGTGCGTCTGACTTAGAACCCGGGGAGCTGTTTTTT. It is translated as CSASDLEPGELFF.